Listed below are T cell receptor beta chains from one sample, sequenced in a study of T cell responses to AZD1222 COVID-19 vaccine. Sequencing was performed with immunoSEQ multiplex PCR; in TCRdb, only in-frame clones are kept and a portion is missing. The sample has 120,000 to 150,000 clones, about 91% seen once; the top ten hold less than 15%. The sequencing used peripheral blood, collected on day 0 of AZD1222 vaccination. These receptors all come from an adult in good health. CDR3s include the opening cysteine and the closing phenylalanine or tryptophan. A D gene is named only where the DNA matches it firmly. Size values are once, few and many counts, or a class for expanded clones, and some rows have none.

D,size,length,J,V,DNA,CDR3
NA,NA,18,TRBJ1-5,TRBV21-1,TGTGCCAGCAGCAAGGGCCCCGGGACAGATTATAGCAATCAGCCCCAGCATTTT,CASSKGPGTDYSNQPQHF
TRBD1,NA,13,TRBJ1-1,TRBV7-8,TGTGCCAGCAGCTTAAGGCAGGGGGCTGAAGCTTTCTTT,CASSLRQGAEAFF
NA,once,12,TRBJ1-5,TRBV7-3,TGTGCCCGACCTAATTGCAATCAGCCCCAGCATTTT,CARPNCNQPQHF
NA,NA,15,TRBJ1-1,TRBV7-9,TGTGCCAGCAGCTTAGTCGCAGCGCGGAACACTGAAGCTTTCTTT,CASSLVAARNTEAFF
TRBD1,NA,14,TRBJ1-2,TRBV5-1,TGCGCCAGCAGCCCCGGAGAGGGGGCAGAAGGCTACACCTTC,CASSPGEGAEGYTF
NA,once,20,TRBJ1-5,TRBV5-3,TGTGCCAGAAGCAAAGTCCTGACTGGACAGCCCAAAGGGACAAATCAGCCCCAGCATTTT,CARSKVLTGQPKGTNQPQHF
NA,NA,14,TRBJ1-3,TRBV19,TGTGCCAGTAGTATAAGGAGCTCTGGAAACACCATATATTTT,CASSIRSSGNTIYF
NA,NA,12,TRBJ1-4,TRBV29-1,TGCAGCGTTGATCGGGGTGGCGAAAAACTGTTTTTT,CSVDRGGEKLFF
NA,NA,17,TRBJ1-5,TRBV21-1,TGTGCCAGCAGCAGAGGGGCCGCGGGCGGTCCTGATCAGCCCCAGCATTTT,CASSRGAAGGPDQPQHF
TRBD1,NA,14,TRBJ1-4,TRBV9,TGTGCCAGCAGCAGCCCCGGACAGGGAGGAAAACTGTTTTTT,CASSSPGQGGKLFF
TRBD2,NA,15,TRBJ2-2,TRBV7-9,TGTGCCAGCAGCCCCACTAGCGGGGGGACCGGGGAGCTGTTTTTT,CASSPTSGGTGELFF
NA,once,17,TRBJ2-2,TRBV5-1,TGCGCCAGCAGCTTAAGCTTCCAGGGGAGTGGCACCGGGGAGCTGTTTTTT,CASSLSFQGSGTGELFF
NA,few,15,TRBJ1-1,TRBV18,TGTGCCAGCTCACCCGCCCTGGCCAGGGACACTGAAGCTTTCTTT,CASSPALARDTEAFF
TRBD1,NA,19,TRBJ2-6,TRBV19,TGTGCCAGTAGTATACCCTGGGGACAGGGGAGCTCTGGGGCCAACGTCCTGACTTTC,CASSIPWGQGSSGANVLTF
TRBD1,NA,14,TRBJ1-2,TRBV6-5,TGTGCCAGCACGCCGGCGACAGGGGACTATGGCTACACCTTC,CASTPATGDYGYTF
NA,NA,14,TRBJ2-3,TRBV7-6,TGTGCCAGCAGCTTAGGAGCTAGCACAGATACGCAGTATTTT,CASSLGASTDTQYF
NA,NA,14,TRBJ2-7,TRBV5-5,TGTGCCAGCAGCTTACGGGGTACCTCCTACGAGCAGTACTTC,CASSLRGTSYEQYF
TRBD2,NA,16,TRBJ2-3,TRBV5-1,TGCGCCAGCAGCTTGGGTCGGGGGGTTGGCACAGATACGCAGTATTTT,CASSLGRGVGTDTQYF
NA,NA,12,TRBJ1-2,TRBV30,TGTGCCTGGAGTGTAACGGGGGGTGGCTACACCTTC,CAWSVTGGGYTF
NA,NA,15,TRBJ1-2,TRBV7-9,TGTGCCAGCAGCGTAAATGCCGGACAATACTATGGCTACACCTTC,CASSVNAGQYYGYTF
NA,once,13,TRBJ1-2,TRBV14,TGTGCCAGCGGGGAGAGGGGAAAAGCGGGCTACACCTTC,CASGERGKAGYTF
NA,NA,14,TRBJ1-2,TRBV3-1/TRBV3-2,TGTGCCAGCAGCCAAGACTTAAATTGGGATGGCTACACCTTC,CASSQDLNWDGYTF
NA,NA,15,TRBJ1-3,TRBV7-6,TGTGCCAGCAGCTTGGCGGGACTCTCTGGAAACACCATATATTTT,CASSLAGLSGNTIYF
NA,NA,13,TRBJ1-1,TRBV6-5,TGTGCCAGCAGACCACAGAGGAACACTGAAGCTTTCTTT,CASRPQRNTEAFF
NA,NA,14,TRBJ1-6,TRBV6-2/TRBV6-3,TGTGCCAGCAGTTACGGGGGAGATAATTCACCCCTCCACTTT,CASSYGGDNSPLHF
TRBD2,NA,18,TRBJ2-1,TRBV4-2,TGTGCCAGCAGCCAAGGGCCTACTAGCGGGGGGGCGGTTCTAGAGCAGTTCTTC,CASSQGPTSGGAVLEQFF
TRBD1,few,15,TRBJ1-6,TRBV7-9,TGTGCCAGCAGCCTGGGACAGGGGGCCTCAAGTCCCCTCCACTTT,CASSLGQGASSPLHF
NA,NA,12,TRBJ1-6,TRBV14,TGTGCCAGCAGCTCCGCCTATTCACCCCTCCACTTT,CASSSAYSPLHF
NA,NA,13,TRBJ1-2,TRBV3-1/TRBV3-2,TGTGCCAGCAGCCAAGATGTCGGGACACTGTTTGCCTTC,CASSQDVGTLFAF
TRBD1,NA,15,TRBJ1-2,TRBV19,TGTGCCAGTAGGGAGACAGGGAAGACAGTTTATGGCTACACCTTC,CASRETGKTVYGYTF
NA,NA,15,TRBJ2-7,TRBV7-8,TGTGCCAGCAGCTTTAACGACAGGCCCCCCTACGAGCAGTACTTC,CASSFNDRPPYEQYF
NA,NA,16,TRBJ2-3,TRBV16,TGTGCCAGCAGCCAATTGACAGGACAAGCGGGCGGTACGCAGTATTTT,CASSQLTGQAGGTQYF
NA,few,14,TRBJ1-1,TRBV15,TGTGCCACCAGTAGGGGGACAAGGCACACTGAAGCTTTCTTT,CATSRGTRHTEAFF
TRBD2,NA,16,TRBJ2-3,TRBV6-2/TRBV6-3,TGTGCCAGCAGTTCTGGGACTAGCGGCCCCACAGATACGCAGTATTTT,CASSSGTSGPTDTQYF
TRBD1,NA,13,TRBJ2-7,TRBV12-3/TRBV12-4,TGTGCCAGCAGTCGAGTGGACAGGGGCGAGCAGTACTTC,CASSRVDRGEQYF
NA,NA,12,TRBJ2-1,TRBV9,TGTGCCAGCAGCGTAGACCCTAGGCGGCAGTTCTTC,CASSVDPRRQFF
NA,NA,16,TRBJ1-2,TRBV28,TGTGCCAGCAGTTTTGGGGGGGGTGCGTCTAACTATGGCTACACCTTC,CASSFGGGASNYGYTF
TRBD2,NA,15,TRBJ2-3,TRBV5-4,TGTGCCAGCAGCCCGGGACTAGTCGGTACAGATACGCAGTATTTT,CASSPGLVGTDTQYF
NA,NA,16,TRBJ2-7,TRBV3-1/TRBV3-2,TGTGCCAGCAGCCCCCCGACTAGTGCGGGGATCTACGAGCAGTACTTC,CASSPPTSAGIYEQYF
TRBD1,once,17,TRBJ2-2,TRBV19,TGTGCCAGTAGTATGGCGACAGGGGGCTCGTGGACCGGGGAGCTGTTTTTT,CASSMATGGSWTGELFF
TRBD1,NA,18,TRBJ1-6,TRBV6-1,TGTGCCAGCAGTGAAGAGCGACAGGGGAGCTCCTATAATTCACCCCTCCACTTT,CASSEERQGSSYNSPLHF
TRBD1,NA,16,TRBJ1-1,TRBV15,TGTGCCACCAGCAGAGATCCGGTGACAGGGGGCACTGAAGCTTTCTTT,CATSRDPVTGGTEAFF
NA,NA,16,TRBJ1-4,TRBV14,TGTGCCAGCAGCCCGCGGGGACACGGGTCTAATGAAAAACTGTTTTTT,CASSPRGHGSNEKLFF
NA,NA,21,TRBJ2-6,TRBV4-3,TGCGCCAGCAGCCAAGAGGCACCGGGCTACAGGGCTAGGGCTGGGGCCAACGTCCTGACTTTC,CASSQEAPGYRARAGANVLTF
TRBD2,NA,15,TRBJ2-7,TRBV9,TGTGCCAGCAGCGTAGGGTCTAGCGGGGCTTACGAGCAGTACTTC,CASSVGSSGAYEQYF
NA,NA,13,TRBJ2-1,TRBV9,TGTGCCAGCAGCACAGGGACCTACAATGAGCAGTTCTTC,CASSTGTYNEQFF
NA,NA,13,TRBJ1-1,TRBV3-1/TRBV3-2,TGTGCCAGCAGCCTTCACGGGAACACTGAAGCTTTCTTT,CASSLHGNTEAFF
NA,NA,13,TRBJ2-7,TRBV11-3,TGTGCCAGCAGCTTAGGTCCGGGGTTCGAGCAGTACTTC,CASSLGPGFEQYF
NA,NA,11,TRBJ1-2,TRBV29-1,TGCAGCGTTTCTGACGGGTATGGCTACACCTTC,CSVSDGYGYTF
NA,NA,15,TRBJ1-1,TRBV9,TGTGCCAGCAGCGTAGAGCCGGCCGGGGGCACTGAAGCTTTCTTT,CASSVEPAGGTEAFF
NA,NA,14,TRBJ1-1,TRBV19,TGTGCCAGCATGAGGGTCACAGGCGTAACTGAAGCTTTCTTT,CASMRVTGVTEAFF
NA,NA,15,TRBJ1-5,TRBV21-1,TGTGCCAGCAGCAATTGGAGCTATAGCAATCAGCCCCAGCATTTT,CASSNWSYSNQPQHF
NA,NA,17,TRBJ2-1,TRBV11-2,TGTGCCAGCAGCCGCCTTCTCCGGGGGTACTCCTACAATGAGCAGTTCTTC,CASSRLLRGYSYNEQFF
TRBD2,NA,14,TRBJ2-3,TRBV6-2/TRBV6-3,TGTGCCAGCAGTTGGAGCGGGGGGACAGATACGCAGTATTTT,CASSWSGGTDTQYF
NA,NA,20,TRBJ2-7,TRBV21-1,TGTGCCAGCAGCAAAGGTAGACCCCGGGACACCGCATTTCCCTCCTACGAGCAGTACTTC,CASSKGRPRDTAFPSYEQYF
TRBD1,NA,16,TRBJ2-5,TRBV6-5,TGTGCCAGCAGTTCCGCTGACAGGGTTCGGAGAGAGACCCAGTACTTC,CASSSADRVRRETQYF
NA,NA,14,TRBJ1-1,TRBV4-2,TGTGCCAGCAGCCAAGAATCCAGGGGCGGTGAAGCTTTCTTT,CASSQESRGGEAFF
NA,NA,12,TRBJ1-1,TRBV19,TGTGCCAGTAGCAACCAGGGGAGTGGGGCTTTCTTT,CASSNQGSGAFF
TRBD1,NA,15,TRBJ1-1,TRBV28,TGTGCCAGCAGTGTCGCTAGGACAGGGAACACTGAAGCTTTCTTT,CASSVARTGNTEAFF
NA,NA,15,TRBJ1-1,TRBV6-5,TGTGCCAGCAGTACCCCCGCAGGGGTGAACACTGAAGCTTTCTTT,CASSTPAGVNTEAFF